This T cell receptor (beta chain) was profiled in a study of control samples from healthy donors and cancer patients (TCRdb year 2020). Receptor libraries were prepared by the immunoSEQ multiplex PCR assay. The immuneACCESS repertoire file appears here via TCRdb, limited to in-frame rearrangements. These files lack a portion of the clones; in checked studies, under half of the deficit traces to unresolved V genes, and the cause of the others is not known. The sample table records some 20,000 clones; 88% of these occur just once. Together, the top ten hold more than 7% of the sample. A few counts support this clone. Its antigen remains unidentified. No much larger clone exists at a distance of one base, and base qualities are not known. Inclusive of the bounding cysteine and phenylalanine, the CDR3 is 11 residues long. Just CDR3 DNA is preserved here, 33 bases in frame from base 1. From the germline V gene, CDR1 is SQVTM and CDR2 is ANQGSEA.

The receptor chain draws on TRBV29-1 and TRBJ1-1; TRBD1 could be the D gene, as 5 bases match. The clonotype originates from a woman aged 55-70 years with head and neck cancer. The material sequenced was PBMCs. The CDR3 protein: CSLGGGTEAFF. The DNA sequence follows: TGCAGTCTTGGGGGGGGCACTGAAGCTTTCTTT.